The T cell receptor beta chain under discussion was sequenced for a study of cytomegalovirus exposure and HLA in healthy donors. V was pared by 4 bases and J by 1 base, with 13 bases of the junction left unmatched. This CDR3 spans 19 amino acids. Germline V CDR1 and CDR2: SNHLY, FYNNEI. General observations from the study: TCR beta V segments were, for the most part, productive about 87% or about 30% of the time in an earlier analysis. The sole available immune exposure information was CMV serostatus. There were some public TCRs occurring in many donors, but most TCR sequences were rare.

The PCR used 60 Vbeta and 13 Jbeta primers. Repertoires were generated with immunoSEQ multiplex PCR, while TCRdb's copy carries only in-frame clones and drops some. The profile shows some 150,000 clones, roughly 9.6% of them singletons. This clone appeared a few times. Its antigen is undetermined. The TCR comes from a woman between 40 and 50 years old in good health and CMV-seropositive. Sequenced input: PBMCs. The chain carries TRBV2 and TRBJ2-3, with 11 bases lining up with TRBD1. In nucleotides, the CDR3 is TGTGCCAGCAGTGGGACTTCGGGGGGACAGGGGGTTGGCACAGATACGCAGTATTTT. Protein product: CASSGTSGGQGVGTDTQYF.